This TCR beta chain was observed in a study of blood T cells in healthy people across ages. For the second PCR, which ran for roughly 6 to 11 cycles, a sample-barcoded 5' primer and a J-beta primer mix were used. TCRdb used MiXCR to reprocess the 5' RACE reads, holding one entry per CDR3 protein. In the table there are approximately 940,000 distinct CDR3 sequences, roughly 48% of which are singletons. In this sample, this clonotype turned up once. Its antigen remains unknown. Germline loops: CDR1 KGHDR, CDR2 SFDVKD. V was shortened by 3 bases and J by 3 bases, with 11 bases between the two germline ends. The CDR3 contains 15 residues. Overall study results and limits: The study lacked donor CMV status, which possibly confounded expanded clonotype changes.

Sequenced input: blood. The TCR was taken from a man in his thirties or forties in good health. This chain connects TRBV24-1 to TRBJ1-5; D may be TRBD1 (5 bases). The CDR3 region is CATSDGTDYNQPQHF. The CDR3 bases are TGTGCCACCAGTGATGGGACGGACTACAATCAGCCCCAGCATTTT.